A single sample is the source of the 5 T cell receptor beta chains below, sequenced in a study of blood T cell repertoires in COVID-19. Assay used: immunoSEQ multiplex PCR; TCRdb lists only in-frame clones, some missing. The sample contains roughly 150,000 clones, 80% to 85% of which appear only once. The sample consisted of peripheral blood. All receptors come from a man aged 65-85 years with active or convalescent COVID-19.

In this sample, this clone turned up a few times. The CDR3 sequence is CASSRQGSGSGNEQFF. The CDR3, as DNA: TGTGCCAGCTCAAGGCAGGGGAGCGGGAGTGGAAATGAGCAGTTCTTC. This chain connects TRBV18 to TRBJ2-1, with 8 bases fitting TRBD2. J gave up 7 bases and V 5 bases, and 13 bases lay outside the gene matches. The germline V gene encodes CDR1 KGHSH and CDR2 LQKENI. This CDR3 contains 16 residues. Looking up the rest from reference TRBV18 and TRBJ2-1 gives the full variable domain: NAGVMQNPRHLVRRRGQEARLRCSPMKGHSHVYWYRQLPEEGLKFMVYLQKENIIDESGMPKERFSAEFPKEGPSILRIQQVVRGDSAAYFCASSRQGSGSGNEQFFGPGTRLTVL.

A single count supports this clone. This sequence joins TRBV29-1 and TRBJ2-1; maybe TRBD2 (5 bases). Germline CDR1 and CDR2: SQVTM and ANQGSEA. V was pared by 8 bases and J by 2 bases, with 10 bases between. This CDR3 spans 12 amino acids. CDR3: CSTREPYNEQFF. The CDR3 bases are TGCAGCACGAGGGAACCCTACAATGAGCAGTTCTTC.

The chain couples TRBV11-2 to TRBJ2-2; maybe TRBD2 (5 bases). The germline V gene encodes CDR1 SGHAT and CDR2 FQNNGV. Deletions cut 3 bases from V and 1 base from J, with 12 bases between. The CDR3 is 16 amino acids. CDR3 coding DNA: TGTGCCAGCAGCTTCACCCTGGCGGGGAACACCGGGGAGCTGTTTTTT. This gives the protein CASSFTLAGNTGELFF. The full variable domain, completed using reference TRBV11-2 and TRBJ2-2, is EAGVAQSPRYKIIEKRQSVAFWCNPISGHATLYWYQQILGQGPKLLIQFQNNGVVDDSQLPKDRFSAERLKGVDSTLKIQPAKLEDSAVYLCASSFTLAGNTGELFFGEGSRLTVL.

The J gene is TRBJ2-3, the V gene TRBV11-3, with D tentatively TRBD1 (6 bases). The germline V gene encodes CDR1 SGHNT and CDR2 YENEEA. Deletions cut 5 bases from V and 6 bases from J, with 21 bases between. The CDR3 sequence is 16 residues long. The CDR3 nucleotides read TGTGCCAGCAGCCCCCCGGACGGACAGTATATGGATACGCAGTATTTT. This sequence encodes CASSPPDGQYMDTQYF.

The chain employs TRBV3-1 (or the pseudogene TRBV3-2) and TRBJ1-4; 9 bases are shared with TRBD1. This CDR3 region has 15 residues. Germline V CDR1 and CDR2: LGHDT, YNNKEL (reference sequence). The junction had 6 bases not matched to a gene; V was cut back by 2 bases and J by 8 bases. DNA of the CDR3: TGTGCCAGCAGCCAATGGGACAGGGAAGACGAAAAACTGTTTTTT. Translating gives CASSQWDREDEKLFF.